A single sample is the source of the 9 T cell receptor beta chains below, sequenced in a study of T cells in localized non-small cell lung cancer. Sequencing used immunoSEQ multiplex PCR; TCRdb keeps in-frame clones, though not all of them. The data show 5,000 to 6,500 clones, roughly 90% seen once. The material sequenced was peripheral blood, taken before any cancer treatment. These receptors were obtained from a male donor aged 60 or over with stage I lung adenocarcinoma.

The genes are TRBV19 and TRBJ1-2; D is possibly TRBD1 (5 bases). The CDR3 consists of 14 residues. From germline, CDR1 is LNHDA and CDR2 SQIVND (reference sequence). V lost 0 bases, J lost 3 bases, and 8 bases lay in between. The CDR3 DNA is TGTGCCAGTAGTATAGAGACAGACTACTATGGCTACACCTTC. It is translated as CASSIETDYYGYTF.

The chain uses TRBV28 and TRBJ1-4; D not resolved. CDR1 is MDHEN and CDR2 is SYDVKM in the germline V gene. Between the trimmed V and J ends, which lost 5 bases and 2 bases, there was a span of 12 bases. The CDR3 is made up of 15 amino acids. Here the CDR3 reads CASSPTEWTNEKLFF. Written as DNA, the CDR3 is TGTGCCAGCAGTCCCACCGAGTGGACTAATGAAAAACTGTTTTTT.

This clone was observed once. The chain links TRBV11-2 to TRBJ1-3, with D perhaps matching TRBD1 (6 bases). V was clipped by 3 bases and J by 6 bases, with 12 bases between them. Germline V gene lookup returns CDR1 SGHAT and CDR2 FQNNGV. This CDR3 has 14 residues. The CDR3 here is CASSFSDRQNTIYF. CDR3 nucleotide sequence: TGTGCCAGCAGCTTCTCGGACAGACAAAACACCATATATTTT.

The chain couples TRBV9 to TRBJ2-1; 7 nucleotides agree with TRBD2. This CDR3 comprises 16 residues. The germline CDR1 and CDR2 sequences are SGDLS and YYNGEE. The V and J ends lost 0 bases and 1 base, in that order; junction bases with no gene match: 4. Here the CDR3 DNA reads TGTGCCAGCAGCGTAGCTCCCGGGGGGTCCTACAATGAGCAGTTCTTC. As protein: CASSVAPGGSYNEQFF.

The V and J genes are TRBV6-1 and TRBJ2-7; 11 nucleotides match TRBD1. The CDR3 spans 15 residues. Per the germline V gene, CDR1 is MNHNS and CDR2 is SASEGT. Trimming cost V 6 bases and J 2 bases; bases outside gene matches: 6. DNA for the CDR3: TGTGCCAGCAGGCAGGGACAGGGGGTTCCCTACGAGCAGTACTTC. Protein: CASRQGQGVPYEQYF.

The V and J genes are TRBV19 and TRBJ2-2; D ambiguous. This CDR3 is built from 14 residues. Germline CDR1 LNHDA, CDR2 SQIVND (reference sequence). V lost 7 bases, J lost 0 bases, and 9 bases lay in between. CDR3 in amino acids: CASKRTTNTGELFF. The CDR3 DNA is TGTGCCAGTAAGAGGACGACGAACACCGGGGAGCTGTTTTTT.

The CDR3 DNA reads TGCGCCAGCAGCCAACGGGGACTCAGCACAGATACGCAGTATTTT. It codes for CASSQRGLSTDTQYF. This chain connects TRBV4-1 to TRBJ2-3; a weak D match, TRBD2 (6 bases). V was cut by 2 bases and J by 0 bases, with 9 bases left in between. CDR1 is MGHRA, CDR2 YSYEKL, per germline. The CDR3 extends over 15 amino acids.

The chain recombines TRBV18 with TRBJ2-2, with D possibly being TRBD1 (5 bases). V lost 0 bases, J lost 1 base, and 9 bases lay in between. This CDR3 contains 16 residues. Germline V gives CDR1 KGHSH, CDR2 LQKENI. The CDR3 region has the DNA TGTGCCAGCTCACCACCTAACAGGATGAACACCGGGGAGCTGTTTTTT. It codes for CASSPPNRMNTGELFF.

In nucleotides, the CDR3 is TGTGCCAGCAGCCACCCGACAGGGGAGTTCGATGAGCAGTTCTTC. This sequence encodes CASSHPTGEFDEQFF. V gene TRBV7-9 combines with J gene TRBJ2-1, with 8 bases that match TRBD1. The J segment lost 8 bases and the V segment lost 5 bases, leaving 11 bases of the junction unmatched. This CDR3 is built from 15 residues. The germline gives CDR1 SEHNR, CDR2 FQNEAQ (reference sequence).